Reported below is one TCR beta chain. The antigen is unknown. Study donors comprised healthy, HIV-negative adults devoid of recent acute infection or vaccination. Roughly 30,000 T cell genomes (approximately 0.2 ug DNA) went into each sorted-subset replicate. Clones were read by immunoSEQ multiplex PCR, and TCRdb kept only the in-frame ones, dropping some. This table holds 950,000 to 1,100,000 clones, 75% to 80% found once. These data belong to a study of shared clonotypes between healthy human individuals. Study overall: A couple of women and three men aged 18 to 49 made up the donors. Whole-study results and caveats: Generally, naive subsets came out with larger estimated richness than memory subsets.

There are 14 residues in the CDR3. Trimming took off 8 bases at V and 4 bases at J, with 18 bases between the two ends. The germline CDR1 and CDR2 sequences are ENHRY and SYGVKD. Sequences were obtained from memory CD4+ T cells from PBMCs. Sample subset: CD45RA-negative fraction. The sequence was collected from a man in his late teens or twenties in good health. Some clones in this sample may be carry-over from other donors' samples. The chain joins TRBV10-3 to TRBJ2-7; D gene uncertain. The CDR3 protein is CAISAARSRYEQYF. For the CDR3, the DNA is TGTGCCATCTCGGCGGCCAGGTCGAGATACGAGCAGTACTTC.